The rows below give T cell receptor beta chains drawn from one sample of a study of blood T cells in healthy people across ages. One entry per CDR3 protein, called by TCRdb with MiXCR from the 5' RACE reads. In the table there are roughly 1.4 million distinct CDR3 sequences, approximately 59% of which are singletons. Material for sequencing was blood. All receptors come from a man between 18 and 35 years old in good health. Each CDR3 is given with its conserved first and last residue. D genes are given only for firm matches. Clone size is stated in some rows and not others, as once, few, many or a class when expanded.

V gene: TRBV6-6
clone size: -
D gene: -
J gene: TRBJ2-5
CDR3 DNA: TGTGCCAGCAGCCTCCTCGGAAGTAAAGAGACCCAGTACTTC
CDR3 protein: CASSLLGSKETQYF

V gene: TRBV4-2
clone size: -
D gene: -
J gene: TRBJ1-1
CDR3 DNA: TGTGCCAGCAGCCAAGAGGGTCAGCGGGAAGCTTTCTTT
CDR3 protein: CASSQEGQREAFF

V gene: TRBV4-3
clone size: -
D gene: -
J gene: TRBJ1-1
CDR3 DNA: TGCGCCAGCAGCCAAGATAGGACAGCCTACACTGAAGCTTTCTTT
CDR3 protein: CASSQDRTAYTEAFF

V gene: TRBV14
clone size: -
D gene: -
J gene: TRBJ1-2
CDR3 DNA: TGTGCCAGCAGCCCTTTTAGTAAGGCGGACTATGGCTACACCTTC
CDR3 protein: CASSPFSKADYGYTF

V gene: TRBV28
clone size: few
D gene: TRBD2
J gene: TRBJ2-7
CDR3 DNA: TGTGCCAGCAGTTCCCGGAGGGGACTAGCCACCTACGAGCAGTACTTC
CDR3 protein: CASSSRRGLATYEQYF

V gene: TRBV20-1
clone size: once
D gene: -
J gene: TRBJ1-5
CDR3 DNA: TGCAGTGCTAGAATCAGCCGGAGTCAGCCCCAGCATTTT
CDR3 protein: CSARISRSQPQHF

V gene: TRBV20-1
clone size: once
D gene: TRBD1
J gene: TRBJ1-2
CDR3 DNA: TGCAGTGCTAGCGAGGGGACAGGGATCGGCTACACCTTC
CDR3 protein: CSASEGTGIGYTF

V gene: TRBV12-3/TRBV12-4
clone size: few
D gene: TRBD2
J gene: TRBJ2-7
CDR3 DNA: TGTGCCAGCACCGTAGCGGGAGAGGACGAGCAGTACTTC
CDR3 protein: CASTVAGEDEQYF

V gene: TRBV7-2
clone size: few
D gene: -
J gene: TRBJ2-5
CDR3 DNA: TGTGCCAGCAGCCAGAGGGCTACCCAGTACTTC
CDR3 protein: CASSQRATQYF

V gene: TRBV12-3/TRBV12-4
clone size: few
D gene: TRBD1
J gene: TRBJ2-3
CDR3 DNA: TGCGCCAGCAGCCAAAGGACAGGTGGCACAGATACGCAGTATTTT
CDR3 protein: CASSQRTGGTDTQYF

V gene: TRBV10-3
clone size: -
D gene: -
J gene: TRBJ2-5
CDR3 DNA: TGTACCATCAGTGTTTCTGCCCAAGAGACCCAGTACTTC
CDR3 protein: CTISVSAQETQYF

V gene: TRBV6-5
clone size: many
D gene: TRBD1
J gene: TRBJ2-5
CDR3 DNA: TGTGCCAGCAGTAACGGCCGACAGGGGATTCAGACCCAGTACTTC
CDR3 protein: CASSNGRQGIQTQYF

V gene: TRBV5-5
clone size: -
D gene: -
J gene: TRBJ1-5
CDR3 DNA: TGTGCCAGCAGTGCGGGCCACAATCAGCCCCAGCATTTT
CDR3 protein: CASSAGHNQPQHF

V gene: TRBV10-3
clone size: -
D gene: -
J gene: TRBJ1-1
CDR3 DNA: TGTGCCATCGGGGATTCCACTGAAGCTTTCTTT
CDR3 protein: CAIGDSTEAFF

V gene: TRBV29-1
clone size: few
D gene: TRBD1
J gene: TRBJ2-7
CDR3 DNA: TGCAGCGTTGTCCCGACAGGGTCCTACGAGCAGTACTTC
CDR3 protein: CSVVPTGSYEQYF

V gene: TRBV29-1
clone size: few
D gene: -
J gene: TRBJ2-7
CDR3 DNA: TGCAGCGTTGGACCGGGGACGGGAAGCTCCTACGAGCAGTACTTC
CDR3 protein: CSVGPGTGSSYEQYF

V gene: TRBV20-1
clone size: -
D gene: TRBD2
J gene: TRBJ2-3
CDR3 DNA: TGCAGTGCTAGAGATTCCCGGGAGGCCCCAGATACGCAGTATTTT
CDR3 protein: CSARDSREAPDTQYF

V gene: TRBV5-1
clone size: -
D gene: TRBD1
J gene: TRBJ2-7
CDR3 DNA: TGCGCCAGCAGCTGGGAACCGGGACAGGAGCACGAGCAGTACTTC
CDR3 protein: CASSWEPGQEHEQYF

V gene: TRBV5-5
clone size: -
D gene: TRBD1
J gene: TRBJ2-4
CDR3 DNA: TGTGCCAGCAGCTCGAGTTACAGGGGGGACATTCAGTACTTC
CDR3 protein: CASSSSYRGDIQYF

V gene: TRBV15
clone size: few
D gene: TRBD2
J gene: TRBJ2-7
CDR3 DNA: TGTGCCACCAGCACCCGGACTAGCGGGAGCTACGAGCAGTACTTC
CDR3 protein: CATSTRTSGSYEQYF

V gene: TRBV6-4
clone size: -
D gene: -
J gene: TRBJ1-2
CDR3 DNA: TGTGCCAGCAGTGAAAATGGGGCTTGGGGCTACACCTTC
CDR3 protein: CASSENGAWGYTF

V gene: TRBV12-3/TRBV12-4
clone size: few
D gene: -
J gene: TRBJ1-1
CDR3 DNA: TGTGCCAGCAGTCTGAGGCTAGCAGCTTTCTTT
CDR3 protein: CASSLRLAAFF

V gene: TRBV3-1
clone size: few
D gene: -
J gene: TRBJ2-7
CDR3 DNA: TGTGCCAGCAGCCAACCTAAAAGGGGCTACGAGCAGTACTTC
CDR3 protein: CASSQPKRGYEQYF

V gene: TRBV12-3/TRBV12-4
clone size: few
D gene: -
J gene: TRBJ2-7
CDR3 DNA: TGTGCCAGCAGTTTTGTGGGGACTCCCCCCTACGAGCAGTACTTC
CDR3 protein: CASSFVGTPPYEQYF